This TCR beta chain was captured by sequencing in a study of T cells after posttransplantation cyclophosphamide. Sequenced by immunoSEQ multiplex PCR; TCRdb stores in-frame clones only, minus some. The sample carries roughly 2,600 clones, 70% to 90% recorded once. As regards this clone: What it recognizes is unknown.

Study results and limitations: Recipient CMV seropositivity and CMV reactivation strongly tracked TRB clonality.

Looked up from germline, CDR1 is SGHAT and CDR2 is FQNNGV. V dropped 4 bases and J dropped 7; count of bases not matched to a gene: 9. This CDR3 spans 17 amino acids. The chain uses TRBV11-2 and TRBJ2-1; 14 bases map to TRBD2. The TCR sequence derives from a woman aged 45 to 65 in good health and a related stem cell transplant donor. Sequences were obtained from CD8+ T cells sorted from PBMCs. The CDR3 DNA follows: TGTGCCAGCAGCTCCTTTGGGACTAGCGGGAGCGGGAATGAGCAGTTCTTC. Its protein is CASSSFGTSGSGNEQFF.